This T cell receptor beta chain appears in the sequencing data of a study of monozygotic twins with inflammatory bowel disease. The CDR3 is 17 amino acids. Germline V gene lookup returns CDR1 MNHEY and CDR2 SVGAGI. Turning to this clonotype: Its target is not known.

Blood samples of about 2.5 ml were drawn from every donor. It was 3,000 to 3,500 ng of total RNA that each TCR library used. Using the 5' RACE reads, TCRdb records one entry per CDR3 protein without DNA. This sample contains around 380,000 distinct CDR3 sequences. Study conclusions and caveats: For repertoire similarity, concordant twins did not differ from discordant twins, possibly because power was limited.

The sample was blood. The chain uses TRBV6-5 and TRBJ2-6. This TCR was recovered from a human donor with ulcerative colitis or Crohn's disease, or a healthy co-twin of an affected twin (not recorded which). The CDR3 loop is CASSYKGQYSGANVLTF.